The present entry profiles one TCR beta chain with its context. Its antigen is undetermined. The data originate from a study of OX40 agonist ivuxolimab in advanced cancers. Overall study: Patients received ivuxolimab, an agonistic anti-OX40 (CD134) antibody. General study points: Among T cells, CD8+ cells averaged more expanded clones than CD4+ cells.

TCRdb's copy holds only in-frame clones and misses some; the assay was immunoSEQ multiplex PCR. The sample includes tens of thousands of clones, roughly nine tenths of them seen just once. The sequencing used CD4+ or CD8+ T cells sorted from blood, collected in a trial of the OX40 agonist ivuxolimab. The receptor was isolated from an adult with an advanced solid tumor such as melanoma, head and neck, liver or kidney cancer.

The CDR3: CASMGELNTEAFF. The CDR3 DNA is TGTGCCAGCATGGGGGAATTGAACACTGAAGCTTTCTTT. The chain combines TRBV27 with TRBJ1-1, with a tentative D call TRBD1 (5 bases). V was pared by 7 bases and J by 0 bases, with 9 bases between. Per germline, CDR1 MNHEY and CDR2 SMNVEV (reference sequence). CDR3 length equals 13 residues.